This T cell receptor (beta chain) came from a study of identical twins. TCRdb re-derived calls from the 5' RACE reads in MiXCR, one entry per CDR3 protein. The data show about 460,000 distinct CDR3 sequences, with approximately 15% seen just once and roughly 0.56% held by the top ten. CDR3 size: 16 residues. V lost 1 base to trimming and J lost 0 bases; unmatched junction nucleotides: 5. Germline lookup yields CDR1 SGHRS and CDR2 YFSETQ. The data also belong to a second study, concerning yellow fever vaccine responses in identical twins.

The chain recombines TRBV5-1 with TRBJ2-3; TRBD2 agrees at 7 bases. Sequenced sample: CD4+ T cells sorted from blood. The clonotype originates from a woman aged 18-29 years in good health. CDR3: CASSLPSGTSTDTQYF. DNA of the CDR3: TGCGCCAGCAGCTTGCCTAGCGGAACTAGCACAGATACGCAGTATTTT.